This entry lists 5 T cell receptor beta chains sequenced from one sample in a study of CD8 T cells in ankylosing spondylitis. Each CDR3 protein gets one entry after TCRdb re-called the 5' RACE reads with MiXCR. The sample lists approximately 250,000 distinct CDR3 sequences, roughly 32% occurring once. Sequenced sample: blood, either unsorted or a sorted T cell fraction (not recorded which). These receptors originate from a male donor with ankylosing spondylitis or in good health (not recorded which).

The genes are TRBV12-3 or TRBV12-4 and TRBJ2-4; perhaps D is TRBD1 or TRBD2 (6 bases each). This CDR3 region has 13 residues. Trimming cost V 3 bases and J 8 bases, with 11 bases left between them. The CDR3 region has the DNA TGTGCCAGCAGTTTCACGGGGGCGTACATTCAGTACTTC. It yields the protein CASSFTGAYIQYF.

This clonotype was detected only a few times. Since no conserved phenylalanine or tryptophan closes the CDR3, a read error is the likely cause. No DNA is shown, since the ends of the CDR3 on it are uncertain; the CDR3 is the one TCRdb lists. The CDR3 sequence is CSAPKGAGLAQL. The gene calls are TRBV20-1 and TRBJ2-5; the DNA was not compared with TRBD2, the D call given in the table. From germline, CDR1 is DFQATT and CDR2 SNEGSKA (reference sequence). The CDR3 is 12 amino acids in total, end residues counted.

The rearrangement links TRBV5-8 to TRBJ1-2; D gene ambiguous. The CDR3 has 17 amino acids. The V end lost 0 bases, the J end lost 1 base, and 16 bases lay between the germline ends. Germline CDR1 reads SGHTS; CDR2 reads YDEGEE. The CDR3 reads CASSLVGRAADNYGYTF. Here the CDR3 DNA reads TGTGCCAGCAGCTTGGTAGGTCGGGCAGCAGATAACTATGGCTACACCTTC.

The J gene is TRBJ1-2, the V gene TRBV5-1; a possible D gene is TRBD1 (5 bases). The germline V gene encodes CDR1 SGHRS and CDR2 YFSETQ. The ends were cut back, 4 bases at V and 4 bases at J, with 11 bases in the middle. The CDR3 runs 13 residues. The CDR3 nucleotides read TGCGCCAGCAGCCCGGGGGACTTCTATGGCTACACCTTC. Encoded protein: CASSPGDFYGYTF.

To note about this clonotype: This may be a read error: a much more frequent sequence differs by one nucleotide. The rearrangement joins TRBV6-5 to TRBJ1-1; no reliable D call. The CDR3 loop spans 12 amino acids. CDR1 is MNHEY and CDR2 is SVGAGI in the germline V gene. The CDR3 sequence is CASSYSGSEPFF. CDR3 nucleotides: TGTGCCAGCAGTTATAGTGGGTCTGAACCTTTCTTT.